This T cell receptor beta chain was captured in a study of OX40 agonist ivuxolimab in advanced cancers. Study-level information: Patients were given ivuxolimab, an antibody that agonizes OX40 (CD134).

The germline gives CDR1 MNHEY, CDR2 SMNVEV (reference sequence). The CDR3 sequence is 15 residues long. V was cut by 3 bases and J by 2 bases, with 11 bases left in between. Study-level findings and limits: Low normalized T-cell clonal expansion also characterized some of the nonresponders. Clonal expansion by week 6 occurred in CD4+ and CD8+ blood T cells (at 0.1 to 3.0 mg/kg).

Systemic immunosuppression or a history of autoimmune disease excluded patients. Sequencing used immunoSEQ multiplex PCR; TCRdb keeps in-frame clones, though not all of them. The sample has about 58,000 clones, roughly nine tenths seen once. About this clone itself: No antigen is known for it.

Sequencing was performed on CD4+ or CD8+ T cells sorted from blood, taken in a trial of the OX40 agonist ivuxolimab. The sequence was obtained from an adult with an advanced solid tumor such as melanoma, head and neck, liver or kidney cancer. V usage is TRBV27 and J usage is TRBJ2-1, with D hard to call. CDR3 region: CASSFRAAPYNEQFF. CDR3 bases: TGTGCCAGCAGTTTTCGAGCTGCCCCCTACAATGAGCAGTTCTTC.